A selection of T cell receptor beta chains follows, all from one sample in a study of identical twins. A single record per CDR3 protein comes from TCRdb applying MiXCR to the 5' RACE reads. The sample contains around 250,000 distinct CDR3 sequences, about 9% of which appear only once. The same data also contributed to another study, on yellow fever vaccine responses in identical twins.

Sequenced sample: CD8+ T cells sorted from blood. These receptors originate from a woman younger than 30 in good health. CDR3s include the opening cysteine and the closing phenylalanine or tryptophan. The D gene is left open where the match is weak. Some rows mark clone size as missing; the rest say once, few, many or name a class of expanded clone.

V	D	length	size	J	DNA	CDR3
TRBV28	-	13	few	TRBJ1-2	TGTGCCAGCAGCCCGGCGCGCTCCTATGGCTACACCTTC	CASSPARSYGYTF
TRBV4-3	TRBD2	15	many	TRBJ2-7	TGCGCCAGCAGCCAAACTAGCGGGGACTGGTACGAGCAGTACTTC	CASSQTSGDWYEQYF
TRBV7-3	-	15	few	TRBJ2-7	TGTGCCAGCAGCTTAAGTACGGGTGACGCCTACGAGCAGTACTTC	CASSLSTGDAYEQYF
TRBV20-1	-	12	-	TRBJ1-1	TGCAGTGCTAGAGTAGGGGCCACTGAAGCTTTCTTT	CSARVGATEAFF
TRBV2	TRBD1	11	few	TRBJ1-1	TGTGCCAGCAAGGGGGCCACTGAAGCTTTCTTT	CASKGATEAFF
TRBV7-9	-	17	many	TRBJ2-3	TGTGCCAGCAGCCTGCCCGAGGGAGCGAAGGCGACAGATACGCAGTATTTT	CASSLPEGAKATDTQYF
TRBV2	-	11	few	TRBJ2-7	TGTGCCAGCGGAGCGAGCCACGAGCAGTACTTC	CASGASHEQYF
TRBV29-1	-	13	-	TRBJ2-5	TGCAGCGTTGAAGACGAAGGGAGGGAGACCCAGTACTTC	CSVEDEGRETQYF
TRBV12-3/TRBV12-4	-	17	few	TRBJ2-7	TGTGCCAGCAGTTCGGATGAACCGGGACGCCCCTACGTCGAGCAGTACTTC	CASSSDEPGRPYVEQYF
TRBV28	TRBD2	16	few	TRBJ2-7	TGTGCCAGCAGTTTTTTGCCGGGGACTAGCTCCTACGAGCAGTACTTC	CASSFLPGTSSYEQYF
TRBV3-1	-	12	many	TRBJ2-3	TGTGCCAGCAGCCATAGTGGGGCAACGCAGTATTTT	CASSHSGATQYF
TRBV6-1	TRBD1	16	few	TRBJ2-2	TGTGCCAGCAGTCGCGACAGGGAGTTCTACACCGGGGAGCTGTTTTTT	CASSRDREFYTGELFF
TRBV29-1	-	14	many	TRBJ1-4	TGCAGCGTTGAATTGGGCACTCCGCGAGAAAAACTGTTTTTT	CSVELGTPREKLFF
TRBV4-1	TRBD2	16	-	TRBJ2-7	TGCGCCAGCAGCCCCCTTTGGGGCGGGAGCTCCCACGAGCAGTACTTC	CASSPLWGGSSHEQYF
TRBV6-2/TRBV6-3	TRBD2	16	-	TRBJ2-7	TGTGCCAGCAGTTACTCATCCGCGGGAGGGGCCTACGAGCAGTACTTC	CASSYSSAGGAYEQYF
TRBV7-9	-	12	few	TRBJ2-7	TGTGCCAGCAGCTCCTTGGTCTACGAGCAGTACTTC	CASSSLVYEQYF
TRBV4-3	TRBD1	15	many	TRBJ2-1	TGCGCCAGCAGCCCCGACAGGGGGCGATACAATGAGCAGTTCTTC	CASSPDRGRYNEQFF
TRBV27	-	13	-	TRBJ1-5	TGTGCCAGTTCAGGTGTGGGCAATCAGCCCCAGCATTTT	CASSGVGNQPQHF
TRBV29-1	TRBD2	16	many	TRBJ2-5	TGCAGCTTCCGGACTAGCGGGAGCCCCACCTCGGGGACCCAGTACTTC	CSFRTSGSPTSGTQYF
TRBV27	-	16	few	TRBJ2-7	TGTGCCAGCAGTTTGGCGGGACAGCCAGGGGTCCACGAGCAGTACTTC	CASSLAGQPGVHEQYF
TRBV6-1	-	16	-	TRBJ2-3	TGTGCCAGCAGTGGGCAGGGATCCCCGGGCACAGATACGCAGTATTTT	CASSGQGSPGTDTQYF
TRBV20-1	-	13	few	TRBJ1-3	TGCAGTGCTAGCGTCGCGGGCCGAAACACCATATATTTT	CSASVAGRNTIYF
TRBV4-1	TRBD2	22	few	TRBJ2-7	TGCGCCAGCAGCCAAGACCTCCTAGCGGGAGTAGGTGGGGCCCACAACTTATACGAGCAGTACTTC	CASSQDLLAGVGGAHNLYEQYF
TRBV11-2	-	14	many	TRBJ2-3	TGTGCCAGCAGCTTAGATGGTTCCACAGATACGCAGTATTTT	CASSLDGSTDTQYF
TRBV3-1	-	15	many	TRBJ2-5	TGTGCCAGCAGCCAAGCTCTGGGGGCCGGAGAGACCCAGTACTTC	CASSQALGAGETQYF
TRBV7-9	TRBD2	14	many	TRBJ2-7	TGTGCCAGCAGCCAGGGACTAGCTGAAGACGAGCAGTACTTC	CASSQGLAEDEQYF
TRBV4-3	-	16	many	TRBJ2-4	TGCGCCAGCAGCCAAGATCGAGAGCTTGCCAAAAACATTCAGTACTTC	CASSQDRELAKNIQYF
TRBV7-9	-	13	few	TRBJ2-2	TGTGCCAGCAGCTTAAATGAACTCGGGGAGCTGTTTTTT	CASSLNELGELFF
TRBV7-9	-	16	few	TRBJ2-7	TGTGCCAGCAGCCCTTCCGGTGGAGGGAAATTCTACGAGCAGTACTTC	CASSPSGGGKFYEQYF
TRBV5-1	TRBD1	13	many	TRBJ2-7	TGCGCCAGCAGCTCCGGGACAGACTACGAGCAGTACTTC	CASSSGTDYEQYF
TRBV6-6	-	13	many	TRBJ2-7	TGTGCCAGCAGTTATGAGGGCATCTACGAGCAGTACTTC	CASSYEGIYEQYF
TRBV29-1	-	16	many	TRBJ2-7	TGCAGCGTTGAATTAACGGCGGGACAGAGGTTGGGCGAGCAGTACTTC	CSVELTAGQRLGEQYF
TRBV4-3	TRBD2	18	many	TRBJ2-3	TGCGCCAGCAGCCAAGATTGGGCTAGCGGGGCCAGCACAGATACGCAGTATTTT	CASSQDWASGASTDTQYF
TRBV27	TRBD1	13	-	TRBJ1-2	TGTGCCAGCAGTGTCACAGGGGCGTATGGCTACACCTTC	CASSVTGAYGYTF
TRBV9	-	15	many	TRBJ2-1	TGTGCCAGCAGCGTATTACAGGGTGTCTACAATGAGCAGTTCTTC	CASSVLQGVYNEQFF
TRBV27	-	13	-	TRBJ2-5	TGTGCCAGCAGTTTTGGGGTCCTAGAGACCCAGTACTTC	CASSFGVLETQYF
TRBV7-2	TRBD2	16	-	TRBJ2-7	TGTGCCAGCAGCCCTTTAGCGGGAGGGCCTGGCTCTGAGCAGTACTTC	CASSPLAGGPGSEQYF
TRBV7-9	TRBD1	15	many	TRBJ2-7	TGTGCCAGCAGCTCCCGACAGGGGAACCTCTACGAGCAGTACTTC	CASSSRQGNLYEQYF
TRBV29-1	-	13	many	TRBJ2-1	TGCAGCGTTGAAGATACAGACTACAATGAGCAGTTCTTC	CSVEDTDYNEQFF
TRBV6-4	-	15	-	TRBJ2-6	TGTGCCAGCAGTGACACTAGCTCTGGGGCCAACGTCCTGACTTTC	CASSDTSSGANVLTF
TRBV6-1	-	16	-	TRBJ1-1	TGTGCCAGCAGTGCCTTCCAGTGGGGACGGAACACTGAAGCTTTCTTT	CASSAFQWGRNTEAFF
TRBV7-2	-	15	many	TRBJ2-7	TGTGCCAGCAGCTTCGGTCAAGAAAGATTCTACGAGCAGTACTTC	CASSFGQERFYEQYF